This T cell receptor beta chain was recorded in a study of cytomegalovirus exposure and HLA in healthy donors. With 2 bases clipped from V and 7 bases from J, the junction kept 14 bases outside the gene matches. CDR1 ENHRY and CDR2 SYGVKD come from the germline V gene. The CDR3 runs 18 residues. Researchers ran the PCR with 60 Vbeta and 13 Jbeta primers. Only in-frame clones appear in the TCRdb table, and some are missing; sequencing was by immunoSEQ multiplex PCR. The repertoire table contains 170,000 or so clones. J is TRBJ2-1 and V is TRBV10-3; 10 bases fit TRBD2. The sequence derives from a man between 25 and 39 years old in good health and CMV-seronegative. Sample: PBMCs. CDR3 loop: CAISEPGQPGLAQNEQFF. As DNA, the CDR3 is TGTGCCATCAGTGAGCCAGGGCAACCGGGACTAGCGCAGAATGAGCAGTTCTTC.